This T cell receptor (beta chain) comes out of a study of blood T cell repertoires in COVID-19. V was cut by 2 bases and J by 5 bases, with 13 bases left in between. The CDR3 has 14 amino acids. From germline, CDR1 is MNHEY and CDR2 SVGEGT. The repertoire was sequenced with immunoSEQ multiplex PCR; TCRdb's copy has only in-frame clones and lacks some. The repertoire holds roughly 200,000 clones, with more than 80% as singletons. The sequencing input was peripheral blood. The chain links TRBV6-2 or TRBV6-3 to TRBJ2-7; D gene unclear. The TCR comes from a woman aged 30 to 39 with COVID-19, enrolled during active disease. The CDR3 sequence: CASSYNLPGNEQYF. CDR3 nucleotide sequence: TGTGCCAGCAGTTACAACCTCCCCGGTAACGAGCAGTACTTC.